This entry lists 8 T cell receptor beta chains sequenced from one sample in a study of blood T cell repertoires in COVID-19 (dated by TCRdb to about 2020). Library prep was done by the immunoSEQ multiplex PCR assay. This is the immuneACCESS table as TCRdb keeps it, with only in-frame sequences that have V and J called. A part of the clones is gone; compared with another copy, unresolved V genes explain less than half, and the rest is unexplained. The sample table lists approximately 300,000 clones, more than 65% of them with a count of one. Of the sample, 15% to 19% is held by the ten largest clones. Sequencing was done on a sample of peripheral blood. These receptors were obtained from a person in their 70s with COVID-19, enrolled during active disease.

This clone was found once. This chain uses TRBV25-1 with TRBJ1-1; D is possibly TRBD1 (5 bases). CDR1 and CDR2 (germline): MGHDK, SYGVNS. V was pared by 3 bases and J by 0 bases, with 11 bases between. This CDR3 region has 15 residues. DNA of the CDR3: TGTGCCAGCAGTGACTGGGGGGGTATGAACACTGAAGCTTTCTTT. It yields the protein CASSDWGGMNTEAFF.

CDR3 bases: TGTGCCAGCAGTTTGTTGGGAACAGGGAGCTACAATTCACCCCTCCACTTT. It translates to CASSLLGTGSYNSPLHF. The gene calls are TRBV28 and TRBJ1-6; possibly TRBD1 for D (6 bases). The CDR3 is 17 amino acids. V was clipped by 3 bases and J by 7 bases, with 19 bases between them. The V gene's germline CDR1 is MDHEN and CDR2 SYDVKM.

V usage is TRBV10-3 and J usage is TRBJ1-2; 9 bases fit TRBD1. CDR1 is ENHRY and CDR2 is SYGVKD in the germline V gene. V gave up 3 bases and J gave up 4 bases; unmatched junction bases: 6. The CDR3 is 15 amino acids. The CDR3 region has the DNA TGTGCCATCAGTGACCCGGGACAGGGAGGCTATGGCTACACCTTC. This codes for CAISDPGQGGYGYTF.

J is TRBJ1-1 and V is TRBV19; tentative D call: TRBD1 (5 bases). This CDR3 is built from 13 residues. V gave up 5 bases and J gave up 4 bases, with 11 bases separating them. CDR1 is LNHDA, CDR2 SQIVND, per germline (reference sequence). In DNA, the CDR3 is TGTGCCAGTAGTCATGGGGCCAGCACTGAAGCTTTCTTT. Protein product: CASSHGASTEAFF.

The V call is TRBV11-2, the J call TRBJ1-4; the D is unclear. Deletions cut 1 base from V and 0 bases from J, with 9 bases between. The CDR3 has 16 amino acids. Looked up from germline, CDR1 is SGHAT and CDR2 is FQNNGV. CDR3 protein: CASSLGKHATNEKLFF. CDR3 coding DNA: TGTGCCAGCAGCTTAGGCAAACATGCAACTAATGAAAAACTGTTTTTT.

The rearrangement joins TRBV6-5 to TRBJ2-6; weak D call: TRBD1 (5 bases). The germline V gene has CDR1 MNHEY and CDR2 SVGAGI. Trimming removed 6 bases from V and 2 bases from J, with 8 bases in between. The CDR3 totals 14 residues. CDR3 sequence reads: CASRDMAGANVLTF. DNA for the CDR3: TGTGCCAGCAGGGACATGGCTGGGGCCAACGTCCTGACTTTC.

The genes are TRBV7-2 and TRBJ1-3; no definite D call. CDR1 is SGHTA, CDR2 FQGNSA, per germline. The V end was cut by 2 bases, the J end by 0 bases, with 11 bases between. The CDR3 is made up of 16 amino acids. In DNA, the CDR3 is TGTGCCAGCAGCTTAACTGCAGGTTACTCTGGAAACACCATATATTTT. Translated, it gives CASSLTAGYSGNTIYF.

V gene TRBV7-3 combines with J gene TRBJ1-4; 9 bases are shared with TRBD1. CDR3 size: 15 residues. CDR1 SGHTA and CDR2 FQGTGA come from the germline V gene. V was clipped by 3 bases and J by 10 bases; unmatched bases: 9. This CDR3 reads CASSLETGGQGKLFF. DNA of the CDR3: TGTGCCAGCAGCTTGGAGACAGGGGGGCAAGGAAAACTGTTTTTT.